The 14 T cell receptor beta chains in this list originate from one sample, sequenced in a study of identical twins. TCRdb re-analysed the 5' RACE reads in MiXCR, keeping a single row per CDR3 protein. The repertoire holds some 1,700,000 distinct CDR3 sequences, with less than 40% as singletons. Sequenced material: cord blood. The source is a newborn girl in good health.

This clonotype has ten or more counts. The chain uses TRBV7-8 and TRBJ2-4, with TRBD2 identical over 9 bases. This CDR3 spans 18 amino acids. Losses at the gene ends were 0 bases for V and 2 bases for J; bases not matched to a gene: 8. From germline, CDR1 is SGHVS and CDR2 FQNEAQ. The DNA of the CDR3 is TGTGCCAGCAGCTTAGCTCGTATAGCGGGAGTCTCCAAAAACATTCAGTACTTC. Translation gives CASSLARIAGVSKNIQYF.

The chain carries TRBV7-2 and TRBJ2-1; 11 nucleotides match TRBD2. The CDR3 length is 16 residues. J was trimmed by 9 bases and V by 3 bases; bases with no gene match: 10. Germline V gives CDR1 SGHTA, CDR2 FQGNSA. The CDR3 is CASSFRTTSGTGEQFF. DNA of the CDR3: TGTGCCAGCAGCTTCCGGACGACTAGCGGGACGGGTGAGCAGTTCTTC.

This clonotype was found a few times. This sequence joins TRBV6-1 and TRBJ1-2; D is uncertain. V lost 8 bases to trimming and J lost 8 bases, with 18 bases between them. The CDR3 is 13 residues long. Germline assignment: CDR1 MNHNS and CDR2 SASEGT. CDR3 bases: TGTGCCAGCGTCTGGTATCAACAGTGGGGCTACACCTTC. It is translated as CASVWYQQWGYTF.

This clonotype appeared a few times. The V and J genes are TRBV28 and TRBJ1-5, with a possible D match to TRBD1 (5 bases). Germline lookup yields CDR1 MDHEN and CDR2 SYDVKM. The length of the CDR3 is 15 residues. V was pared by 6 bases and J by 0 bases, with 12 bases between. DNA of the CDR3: TGTGCCAGCAGAAAATTGACAGATAGCAATCAGCCCCAGCATTTT. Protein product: CASRKLTDSNQPQHF.

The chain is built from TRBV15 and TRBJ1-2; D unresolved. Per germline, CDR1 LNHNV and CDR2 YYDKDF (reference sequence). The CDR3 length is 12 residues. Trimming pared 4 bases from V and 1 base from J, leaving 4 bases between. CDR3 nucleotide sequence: TGTGCCACCAGCACAAATAACTATGGCTACACCTTC. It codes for CATSTNNYGYTF.

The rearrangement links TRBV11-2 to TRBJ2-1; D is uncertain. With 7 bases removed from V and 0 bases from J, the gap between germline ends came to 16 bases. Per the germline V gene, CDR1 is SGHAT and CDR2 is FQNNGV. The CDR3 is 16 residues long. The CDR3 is CASNKNTASSYNEQFF. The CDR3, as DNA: TGTGCCAGCAACAAAAACACTGCTAGCTCCTACAATGAGCAGTTCTTC.

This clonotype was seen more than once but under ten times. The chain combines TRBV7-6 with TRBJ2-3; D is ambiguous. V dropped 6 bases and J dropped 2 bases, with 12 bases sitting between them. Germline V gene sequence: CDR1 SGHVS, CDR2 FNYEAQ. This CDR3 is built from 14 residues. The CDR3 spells CASSSVYATDTQYF. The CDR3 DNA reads TGTGCCAGCAGTTCGGTGTACGCCACAGATACGCAGTATTTT.

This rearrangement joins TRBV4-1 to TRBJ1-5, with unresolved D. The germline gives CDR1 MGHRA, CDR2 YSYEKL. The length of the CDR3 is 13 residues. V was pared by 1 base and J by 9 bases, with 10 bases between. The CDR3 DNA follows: TGCGCCAGCAGCCAAGTTTACTTGGGGCCCCAGCATTTT. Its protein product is CASSQVYLGPQHF.

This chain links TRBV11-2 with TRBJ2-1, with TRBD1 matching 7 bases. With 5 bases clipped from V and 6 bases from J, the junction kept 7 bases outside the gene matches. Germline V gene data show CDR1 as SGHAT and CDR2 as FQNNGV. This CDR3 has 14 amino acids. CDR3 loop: CASSHRDRVNEQFF. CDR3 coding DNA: TGTGCCAGCAGCCACCGGGACAGAGTCAATGAGCAGTTCTTC.

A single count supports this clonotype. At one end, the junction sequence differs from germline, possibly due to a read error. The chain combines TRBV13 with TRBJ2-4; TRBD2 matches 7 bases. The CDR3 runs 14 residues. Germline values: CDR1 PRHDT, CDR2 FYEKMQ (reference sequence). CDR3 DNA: TGTGCCGGCAGCTCCGGACTAGTAGGTGGCATTCAGTACTTC. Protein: CAGSSGLVGGIQYF. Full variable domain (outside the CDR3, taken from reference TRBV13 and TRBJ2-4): AAGVIQSPRHLIKEKRETATLKCYPIPRHDTVYWYQQGPGQDPQFLISFYEKMQSDKGSIPDRFSAQQFSDYHSELNMSSLELGDSALYFCAGSSGLVGGIQYFGAGTRLSVL.

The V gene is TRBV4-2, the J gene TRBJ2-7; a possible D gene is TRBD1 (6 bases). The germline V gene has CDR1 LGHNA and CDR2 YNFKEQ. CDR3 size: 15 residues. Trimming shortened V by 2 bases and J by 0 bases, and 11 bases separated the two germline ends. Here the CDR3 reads CASSQHRDTSYEQYF. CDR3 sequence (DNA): TGTGCCAGCAGCCAACACCGGGACACCTCCTACGAGCAGTACTTC.

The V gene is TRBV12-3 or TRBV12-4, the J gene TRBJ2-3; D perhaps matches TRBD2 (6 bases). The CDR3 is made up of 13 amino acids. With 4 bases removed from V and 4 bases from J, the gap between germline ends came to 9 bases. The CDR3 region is CASSWDSADTQYF. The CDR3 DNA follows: TGTGCCAGCAGTTGGGACTCAGCAGATACGCAGTATTTT.

DNA of the CDR3: TGCAGCGTCGGACTAGCGGGTTCCCAAGAGACCCAGTTCTTC. The encoded protein is CSVGLAGSQETQFF. The chain carries TRBV29-1 and TRBJ2-1; 11 bases are shared with TRBD2. Germline lookup yields CDR1 SQVTM and CDR2 ANQGSEA. This CDR3 is built from 14 residues. With V trimmed by 6 bases and J by 13 bases, 14 bases remained unmatched.

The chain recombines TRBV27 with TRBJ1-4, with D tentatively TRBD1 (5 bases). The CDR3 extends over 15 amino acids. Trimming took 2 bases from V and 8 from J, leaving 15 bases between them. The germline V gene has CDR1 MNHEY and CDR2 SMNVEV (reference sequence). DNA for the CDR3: TGTGCCAGCAGTTTAGATGGGGCTCGGCGAGAAAAACTGTTTTTT. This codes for CASSLDGARREKLFF.